The 19 T cell receptor beta chains listed next were all sequenced from one sample in a study of shared clonotypes between healthy human individuals. Measured with immunoSEQ multiplex PCR; TCRdb has only the in-frame clones, and not every one. The data hold approximately 2,000,000 clones, with 85% to 95% observed a single time. Sequenced: naive CD4+ T cells from PBMCs. As to subset: CD45RA+ positively selected. These receptors came from a man aged 18 to 29 in good health. Some clones in this sample may be carry-over from other donors' samples.

The rearrangement joins TRBV29-1 to TRBJ1-4; D is uncertain. From germline, CDR1 is SQVTM and CDR2 ANQGSEA. The V gene lost 6 bases and the J gene lost 7 bases, with 12 bases spanning the gap. This CDR3 spans 12 amino acids. The CDR3 region is CSVRLRSEKLFF. In DNA form, the CDR3 reads TGCAGCGTAAGGCTCCGGAGTGAAAAACTGTTTTTT.

The V gene is TRBV28, the J gene TRBJ1-1, with D perhaps TRBD1 (6 bases). V dropped 1 base and J dropped 0 bases, with 15 bases sitting between them. The CDR3 covers 17 residues. The V gene's germline CDR1 is MDHEN and CDR2 SYDVKM. The DNA of the CDR3 is TGTGCCAGCAGTTTATTAACCCAGGGGAGTATGAACACTGAAGCTTTCTTT. Translated: CASSLLTQGSMNTEAFF.

This CDR3 is CASSHIADRGNQPQHF. The CDR3 DNA reads as TGTGCCAGCAGTCACATAGCGGACAGGGGGAATCAGCCCCAGCATTTT. V usage is TRBV27 and J usage is TRBJ1-5; TRBD1 aligns across 10 bases. The V gene's germline CDR1 is MNHEY and CDR2 SMNVEV (reference sequence). V was pared by 5 bases and J by 4 bases, with 8 bases of the junction left unmatched. This CDR3 has 16 residues.

The chain has TRBV28 and TRBJ2-3, with 7 bases matching TRBD2. Germline values: CDR1 MDHEN, CDR2 SYDVKM. V was clipped by 4 bases and J by 2 bases; unmatched bases: 12. The CDR3 consists of 17 residues. This chain's CDR3 is CASSSLPLAEFTDTQYF. Written as DNA, the CDR3 is TGTGCCAGCAGTTCGTTACCTCTAGCGGAGTTCACAGATACGCAGTATTTT.

To note about this clone: The same CDR3 is also encoded by other DNA sequences in this sample. The J gene is TRBJ1-1, the V gene TRBV5-1, with D hard to call. This CDR3 has 14 residues. Per the germline V gene, CDR1 is SGHRS and CDR2 is YFSETQ. V was trimmed by 0 bases and J by 0 bases, leaving 6 bases between them. CDR3 nucleotides: TGCGCCAGCAGCTTGGCCCTAATGAACACTGAAGCTTTCTTT. Its protein product is CASSLALMNTEAFF.

The CDR3: CASKSSGTSGAYEQYF. The DNA of the CDR3 is TGCGCCAGCAAATCATCCGGGACTAGCGGGGCCTACGAGCAGTACTTC. The rearrangement uses TRBV5-1 and TRBJ2-7; 13 positions agree with TRBD2. This CDR3 contains 16 residues. Germline V gives CDR1 SGHRS, CDR2 YFSETQ. V lost 6 bases to trimming and J lost 2 bases; unmatched junction nucleotides: 8.

The chain links TRBV10-3 to TRBJ2-3; TRBD2 aligns across 11 bases. The CDR3 consists of 18 residues. With 4 bases clipped from V and 3 bases from J, the junction kept 12 bases outside the gene matches. Looked up from germline, CDR1 is ENHRY and CDR2 is SYGVKD. Written as DNA, the CDR3 is TGTGCCATCAGTGGGCTTGGGTTTAGCGGGAGGGTAACAGATACGCAGTATTTT. Translating it yields CAISGLGFSGRVTDTQYF.

This rearrangement joins TRBV10-3 to TRBJ2-1; 8 bases agree with TRBD2. V was clipped by 4 bases and J by 8 bases; unmatched bases: 10. CDR1 ENHRY and CDR2 SYGVKD come from the germline V gene. The CDR3 is 15 residues long. As DNA, the CDR3 is TGTGCCATCAGTGCCACTAGCGGCCGGGGCGATGAGCAGTTCTTC. This encodes CAISATSGRGDEQFF.

This clone was observed a single time. The chain combines TRBV7-2 with TRBJ1-5; possible D gene TRBD1, 5 bases. Germline CDR1 SGHTA, CDR2 FQGNSA. There are 14 residues in the CDR3. V was clipped by 5 bases and J by 4 bases, with 12 bases between them. CDR3 sequence: CASSGAGFNQPQHF. CDR3 coding DNA: TGTGCCAGCAGCGGGGCCGGTTTTAATCAGCCCCAGCATTTT.

This sequence joins TRBV30 and TRBJ2-2; 7 bases are a match to TRBD2. The CDR3 is 16 amino acids. CDR1 is GTSNPN, CDR2 SVGIG, per germline (reference sequence). V gave up 6 bases and J gave up 0 bases; unmatched junction bases: 10. The CDR3 nucleotides read TGTGCCTGCCACTCGGGGACTAACCCGAACACCGGGGAGCTGTTTTTT. Translation: CACHSGTNPNTGELFF.

The chain links TRBV7-2 to TRBJ2-7, with TRBD1 identical over 8 bases. The CDR3 is 15 residues long. The V gene's germline CDR1 is SGHTA and CDR2 FQGNSA. V trimming: 4 bases; J trimming: 3 bases; junction bases outside the gene matches: 8. In DNA, the CDR3 is TGTGCCAGCAGCTCACAACCGGGACAGGTCTACGAGCAGTACTTC. It is translated as CASSSQPGQVYEQYF.

The J gene is TRBJ2-7, the V gene TRBV18, with a possible D match to TRBD2 (6 bases). In germline, CDR1 is KGHSH, CDR2 LQKENI. This CDR3 has 15 amino acids. V lost 3 bases and J lost 6, with 18 bases in between. The CDR3 here is CASSPVPGLFPEQYF. CDR3 nucleotide sequence: TGTGCCAGCTCACCCGTTCCGGGACTTTTCCCCGAGCAGTACTTC.

The chain links TRBV7-2 to TRBJ2-5; 12 bases are a match to TRBD2. CDR1 SGHTA and CDR2 FQGNSA come from the germline V gene. The junction had 10 bases not matched to a gene; V was cut back by 6 bases and J by 5 bases. This CDR3 spans 16 amino acids. CDR3 sequence (DNA): TGTGCCAGCAGAACTCGACTAGCGGGAGCCCCCGAGACCCAGTACTTC. This codes for CASRTRLAGAPETQYF.

This clone was picked up one time. The rearrangement links TRBV5-1 to TRBJ1-3; no clear D gene. V lost 4 bases and J 0 bases, leaving 11 bases between the germline ends. The germline V gene encodes CDR1 SGHRS and CDR2 YFSETQ. This CDR3 region has 15 residues. The DNA for the CDR3 is TGCGCCAGCAGCCCGGGCGAACCCTCTGGAAACACCATATATTTT. This gives the protein CASSPGEPSGNTIYF.

This rearrangement joins TRBV29-1 to TRBJ2-7, with 7 bases fitting TRBD1. From germline, CDR1 is SQVTM and CDR2 ANQGSEA. V lost 5 bases, J lost 4 bases, and 8 bases stayed unmatched. The CDR3 is 13 amino acids. The CDR3, as DNA: TGCAGCGTTCCCGGGACAGCATCTTACGAGCAGTACTTC. Its translation is CSVPGTASYEQYF.

The chain recombines TRBV6-6 with TRBJ1-1; D is unresolved. The germline CDR1 and CDR2 sequences are MNHNY and SVGAGI (reference sequence). V dropped 2 bases and J dropped 8 bases, with 12 bases sitting between them. CDR3 size: 13 residues. The CDR3 loop reads CASSYKTRDEAFF. CDR3 nucleotide sequence: TGTGCCAGCAGTTACAAAACTCGCGACGAAGCTTTCTTT.

CDR3 region: CAWREDRGLADTQYF. CDR3 nucleotides: TGTGCCTGGAGGGAGGACAGGGGGCTCGCAGATACGCAGTATTTT. The rearrangement links TRBV30 to TRBJ2-3; 11 bases line up with TRBD1. CDR1 is GTSNPN and CDR2 is SVGIG in the germline V gene (reference sequence). The CDR3 is made up of 15 amino acids. Trimming removed 3 bases from V and 4 bases from J; junction bases left unmatched: 6.

The chain joins TRBV4-3 to TRBJ2-7, with TRBD2 matching 9 bases. Germline-derived CDR1 and CDR2 are LGHNA and YSLEER. The CDR3 is 16 residues long. After removal of 2 bases from V and 4 bases from J, the junction contained 9 bases not matched to a gene. The CDR3: CASSQRLAGEAYEQYF. The CDR3 coding sequence is TGCGCCAGCAGCCAAAGATTAGCGGGAGAAGCTTACGAGCAGTACTTC.

The V call is TRBV4-1, the J call TRBJ2-1; 9 nucleotides match TRBD2. Germline CDR1 and CDR2: MGHRA and YSYEKL. The J segment lost 4 bases and the V segment lost 1 base, leaving 2 bases of the junction unmatched. CDR3 size: 15 residues. Here the CDR3 DNA reads TGCGCCAGCAGCCAAGGGCGGGAGGGGTACAATGAGCAGTTCTTC. It is translated as CASSQGREGYNEQFF.